This T cell receptor beta chain was found in a study of blood T cell repertoires in COVID-19. About the research overall: Collection of acute and convalescent COVID-19 samples took place in the United States, Italy and Spain. T cells, B-cell-depleted T cells, or PBMCs supplied cDNA or gDNA.

Original processing methods: Amplification with reference gene primers provided the estimates of nucleated cell counts. Repertoires were generated with immunoSEQ multiplex PCR, while TCRdb's copy carries only in-frame clones and drops some. Clone size and V and J calls were adopted from that table, with D and trimming inferred from the DNA. The data contain some 120,000 clones, roughly 83% of them singletons. There are 15 residues in the CDR3. The germline gives CDR1 SGHVS, CDR2 FQNEAQ. The V end was cut by 1 base, the J end by 0 bases, with 9 bases between. The rearrangement uses TRBV7-8 and TRBJ1-2; unclear D gene. This TCR derives from a woman aged 50 to 60 with acute or convalescent COVID-19. The sample consisted of peripheral blood. The CDR3 region has the DNA TGTGCCAGCAGCTTAGTGGCACAAGCTAACTATGGCTACACCTTC. This translates into CASSLVAQANYGYTF. Supplemented by reference TRBV7-8 and TRBJ1-2, the full variable domain reads GAGVSQSPRYKVAKRGQDVALRCDPISGHVSLFWYQQALGQGPEFLTYFQNEAQLDKSGLPSDRFFAERPEGSVSTLKIQRTQQEDSAVYLCASSLVAQANYGYTFGSGTRLTVV.